This TCR beta chain stems from a study of T cells after yellow fever vaccination. Study-level findings and limits: Most primary-vaccination clones reappeared after the booster (about 95% CD4, 75% to 90% CD8). The secondary T-cell response peaked on day 5, not day 15, but was weaker.

A remark on this clonotype: The antigen is undetermined.

One entry per CDR3 protein, called by TCRdb with MiXCR from the 5' RACE reads. Counted here are 310,000 or so distinct CDR3 sequences, around 4% occurring once; the ten biggest clones make up 20% to 25%. The CDR3 spans 13 residues. Germline V gene lookup returns CDR1 SEHNR and CDR2 FQNEAQ (reference sequence). Trimming removed 0 bases at V and 10 bases at J, with 10 bases between. The V and J genes are TRBV7-9 and TRBJ2-1; the D gene is possibly TRBD1 (6 bases). The sequence derives from a man younger than 30 who received the YFV17D yellow fever vaccine. The source material was PBMCs, sampled on the day of the yellow fever booster vaccination. This CDR3 reads CASSLATGTEQFF. The CDR3 DNA follows: TGTGCCAGCAGCTTAGCCACCGGGACAGAGCAGTTCTTC.